These 16 T cell receptor beta chains share one sample of origin, sequenced in a study of T cell responses to AZD1222 COVID-19 vaccine. Using immunoSEQ multiplex PCR, the repertoire was profiled, and TCRdb retains in-frame clones only, with some absent. The sample includes roughly 55,000 clones, roughly nine tenths seen only once; the top ten take over 3.5%. The material sequenced was peripheral blood, taken on day 0 of AZD1222 vaccination. These receptors came from an adult in good health.

This chain connects TRBV6-5 to TRBJ2-1; 9 nucleotides line up with TRBD1. The V gene's germline CDR1 is MNHEY and CDR2 SVGAGI. This CDR3 comprises 15 residues. Losses at the gene ends were 6 bases for V and 10 bases for J; bases not matched to a gene: 13. The CDR3: CASRNEGTGFWEQFF. The CDR3 DNA reads TGTGCCAGCAGAAACGAGGGGACAGGGTTTTGGGAGCAGTTCTTC.

The gene calls are TRBV7-2 and TRBJ1-5; perhaps TRBD1 as D (6 bases). The CDR3 length is 14 residues. Trimming removed 7 bases from V and 7 bases from J, with 17 bases in between. In germline, CDR1 is SGHTA, CDR2 FQGNSA. CDR3 sequence (DNA): TGTGCCAGCACCAACGGGGGGGCTGGGCAGCCCCAGCATTTT. This codes for CASTNGGAGQPQHF.

V gene TRBV29-1 combines with J gene TRBJ2-7; 7 positions agree with TRBD1. Germline V lookup: CDR1 SQVTM, CDR2 ANQGSEA. V trimming: 6 bases; J trimming: 2 bases; junction bases outside the gene matches: 1. The CDR3 has 11 amino acids. CDR3 nucleotides: TGCAGCGTGACAGGGCCCTACGAGCAGTACTTC. Its translation: CSVTGPYEQYF.

The chain combines TRBV4-2 with TRBJ2-1; a weak D match, TRBD2 (8 bases). V was trimmed by 4 bases and J by 9 bases, leaving 25 bases between them. The CDR3 extends over 17 amino acids. Germline V gene data show CDR1 as LGHNA and CDR2 as YNFKEQ. The CDR3 DNA reads as TGTGCCAGCAGCCCTAGGGAGGGGGCTAGCGGGCAGGGTGAGCAGTTCTTC. Its translation: CASSPREGASGQGEQFF.

The V and J genes are TRBV28 and TRBJ2-3, with TRBD2 identical over 12 bases. J lost 0 bases, V lost 2 bases, and 6 bases had no gene match. The germline CDR1 and CDR2 sequences are MDHEN and SYDVKM. The CDR3 runs 18 residues. CDR3 residues: CASSLVLAGGRSTDTQYF. The CDR3 region has the DNA TGTGCCAGCAGTTTAGTACTAGCGGGGGGCCGAAGCACAGATACGCAGTATTTT. Full variable domain (rest looked up from reference TRBV28 and TRBJ2-3): DVKVTQSSRYLVKRTGEKVFLECVQDMDHENMFWYRQDPGLGLRLIYFSYDVKMKEKGDIPEGYSVSREKKERFSLILESASTNQTSMYLCASSLVLAGGRSTDTQYFGPGTRLTVL.

This chain links TRBV7-9 with TRBJ1-1; 7 nucleotides agree with TRBD1. This CDR3 contains 12 residues. Germline trimming cut 5 bases from V and 10 bases from J; bases unmatched to any gene: 7. Germline-derived CDR1 and CDR2 are SEHNR and FQNEAQ (reference sequence). DNA for the CDR3: TGTGCCAGCAGCCAAGGAGGGGGCAGAGCTTTCTTT. It encodes CASSQGGGRAFF.

The sample holds a few counts of this clone. The rearrangement joins TRBV19 to TRBJ2-7, with 9 bases matching TRBD1. The CDR3 extends over 15 amino acids. The germline V gene has CDR1 LNHDA and CDR2 SQIVND (reference sequence). J gave up 3 bases and V 5 bases, and 8 bases lay outside the gene matches. DNA of the CDR3: TGTGCCAGTAGTTCAGGACAGGGGTTAGGCTACGAGCAGTACTTC. Amino acid sequence: CASSSGQGLGYEQYF. The full variable domain, in which reference TRBV19 and TRBJ2-7 provide the parts outside the CDR3, is DGGITQSPKYLFRKEGQNVTLSCEQNLNHDAMYWYRQDPGQGLRLIYYSQIVNDFQKGDIAEGYSVSREKKESFPLTVTSAQKNPTAFYLCASSSGQGLGYEQYFGPGTRLTVT.

The J gene is TRBJ1-2, the V gene TRBV28, with D unresolved. The CDR3 is 18 residues long. Trimming removed 6 bases at V and 3 bases at J, with 26 bases between. The germline V gene has CDR1 MDHEN and CDR2 SYDVKM. The CDR3, as DNA: TGTGCCAGCAGGTCCCCCTCGGGAATATGGGCGGGGTACTATGGCTACACCTTC. Its translation: CASRSPSGIWAGYYGYTF.

V gene TRBV5-1 combines with J gene TRBJ1-3, with a possible D match to TRBD1 (5 bases). Trimming shortened V by 4 bases and J by 4 bases, and 15 bases separated the two germline ends. CDR3 length: 15 amino acids. Germline assignment: CDR1 SGHRS and CDR2 YFSETQ. CDR3 in amino acids: CASSAVGDGGNTIYF. CDR3 nucleotides: TGCGCCAGCAGCGCTGTTGGGGACGGGGGAAACACCATATATTTT.

This clone was picked up one time. The J gene is TRBJ2-5, the V gene TRBV7-6, with 11 bases identical to TRBD2. Germline trimming cut 1 base from V and 4 bases from J; bases unmatched to any gene: 2. Germline V CDR1 and CDR2: SGHVS, FNYEAQ. CDR3 length equals 15 residues. The CDR3 sequence is CASSLGSGGAETQYF. DNA for the CDR3: TGTGCCAGCAGCTTAGGTAGCGGGGGGGCAGAGACCCAGTACTTC.

This clone has more than one count but fewer than ten. This sequence joins TRBV27 and TRBJ2-1, with D hard to call. V shed 7 bases and J shed 4 bases, with 17 bases lying between them. In germline, CDR1 is MNHEY, CDR2 SMNVEV (reference sequence). The CDR3 spans 15 residues. DNA for the CDR3: TGTGCCAGCACTAATAAACTCGGCAGATACAATGAGCAGTTCTTC. This sequence encodes CASTNKLGRYNEQFF.

The chain joins TRBV5-4 to TRBJ1-1, with a possible D match to TRBD1 (5 bases). V lost 1 base and J lost 6, with 16 bases in between. Germline V gene sequence: CDR1 SGHNT, CDR2 YYREEE (reference sequence). The CDR3 has 15 residues. In DNA, the CDR3 is TGTGCCAGCAGCTTGTGGGGGGGACGGAATCCTGAAGCTTTCTTT. Translating it yields CASSLWGGRNPEAFF. Using reference TRBV5-4 and TRBJ1-1 for the parts outside the CDR3, the full variable domain is ETGVTQSPTHLIKTRGQQVTLRCSSQSGHNTVSWYQQALGQGPQFIFQYYREEENGRGNFPPRFSGLQFPNYSSELNVNALELDDSALYLCASSLWGGRNPEAFFGQGTRLTVV.

This chain uses TRBV10-3 with TRBJ1-6; 8 positions match TRBD1. Trimming at V came to 6 bases and at J to 4 bases, leaving 5 bases not matched to a gene. The CDR3 loop spans 15 amino acids. Germline lookup yields CDR1 ENHRY and CDR2 SYGVKD. The CDR3 DNA reads TGTGCCATCAGCGAGCGACAGGGGTATAATTCACCCCTCCACTTT. Encoded protein: CAISERQGYNSPLHF.

The V gene is TRBV6-1, the J gene TRBJ1-2; D is ambiguous. V was cut by 3 bases and J by 4 bases, with 9 bases left in between. From germline, CDR1 is MNHNS and CDR2 SASEGT. CDR3 size: 13 residues. The CDR3 loop is CASSDRERYGYTF. The CDR3 DNA sequence: TGTGCCAGCAGTGATCGGGAGCGCTATGGCTACACCTTC.

The chain links TRBV30 to TRBJ1-2, with 7 bases fitting TRBD1. V gave up 3 bases and J gave up 8 bases; unmatched junction bases: 15. The CDR3 has 15 residues. Germline CDR1 reads GTSNPN; CDR2 reads SVGIG (reference sequence). This chain's CDR3 is CAWRPYGTASGGYTF. The CDR3 nucleotides are TGTGCCTGGAGACCTTACGGGACAGCCTCTGGAGGCTACACCTTC.

This chain uses TRBV5-5 with TRBJ2-7, with 12 bases identical to TRBD1. CDR3 length: 17 residues. The ends lost 6 bases at V and 6 bases at J; junction bases unmatched: 16. Germline V gives CDR1 SGHKS, CDR2 YYEKEE (reference sequence). The CDR3, as DNA: TGTGCCAGCATGCCGGGACAGGGGGCTTCGGGGTACGGCGAGCAGTACTTC. Translation gives CASMPGQGASGYGEQYF.